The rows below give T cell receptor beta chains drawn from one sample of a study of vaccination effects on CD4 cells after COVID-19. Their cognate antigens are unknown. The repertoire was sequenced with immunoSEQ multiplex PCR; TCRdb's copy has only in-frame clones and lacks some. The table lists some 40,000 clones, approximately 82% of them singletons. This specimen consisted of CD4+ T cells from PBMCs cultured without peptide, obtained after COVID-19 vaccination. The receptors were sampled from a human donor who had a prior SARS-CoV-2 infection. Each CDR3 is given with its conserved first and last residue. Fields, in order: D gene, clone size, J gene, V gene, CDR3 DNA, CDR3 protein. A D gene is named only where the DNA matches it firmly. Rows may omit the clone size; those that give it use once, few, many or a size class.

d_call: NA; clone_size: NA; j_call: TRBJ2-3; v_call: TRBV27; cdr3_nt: TGTGCCAGCAGTTTATCCTTCGGGGACAGCCGGGGGGATACGCAGTATTTT; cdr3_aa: CASSLSFGDSRGDTQYF
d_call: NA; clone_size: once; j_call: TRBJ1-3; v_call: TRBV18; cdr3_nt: TGTGCCAGCTCACCGGGGACTGGAAACTCTGGAAACACCATATATTTT; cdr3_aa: CASSPGTGNSGNTIYF
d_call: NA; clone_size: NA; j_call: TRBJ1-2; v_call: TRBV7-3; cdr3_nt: TGTGCCAGCAGCCCACAGCCTAACTATGGCTACACCTTC; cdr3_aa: CASSPQPNYGYTF
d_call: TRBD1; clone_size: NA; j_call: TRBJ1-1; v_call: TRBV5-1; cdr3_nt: TGCGCCAGCTTCCCAACAGGGGGCCCAAGTGAAGCTTTCTTT; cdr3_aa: CASFPTGGPSEAFF
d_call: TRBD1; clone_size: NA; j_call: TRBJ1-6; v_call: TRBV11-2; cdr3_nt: TGTGCCAGCAGACCTCAGGGGGCAGGGGGCAATTCACCCCTCCACTTT; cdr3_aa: CASRPQGAGGNSPLHF
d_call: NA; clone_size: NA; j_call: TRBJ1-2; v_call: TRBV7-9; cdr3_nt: TGTGCCAGCAGCTTGTCAGATCTTACCATCCCAACTAACTATGGCTACACCTTC; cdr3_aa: CASSLSDLTIPTNYGYTF
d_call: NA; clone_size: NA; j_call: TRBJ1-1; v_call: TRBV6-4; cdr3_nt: TGTGCCAGCAGTGACACATCGAGGGGCACTGAAGCTTTCTTT; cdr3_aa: CASSDTSRGTEAFF
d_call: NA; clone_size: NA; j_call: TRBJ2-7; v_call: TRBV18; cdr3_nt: TGTGCCAGCTCACAGTCCTACGAGCAGTACTTC; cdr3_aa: CASSQSYEQYF
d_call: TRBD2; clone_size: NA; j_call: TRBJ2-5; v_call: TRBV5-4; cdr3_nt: TGTGCCAGCAGCTTGGGATCCACTAGCGGGCAAGAGACCCAGTACTTC; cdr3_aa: CASSLGSTSGQETQYF
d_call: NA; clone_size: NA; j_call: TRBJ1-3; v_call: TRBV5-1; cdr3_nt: TGCGCCAGCAGTAGGGGAGTTGCGGGAAACACCATATATTTT; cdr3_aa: CASSRGVAGNTIYF